This TCR beta chain was found in a study of shared clonotypes between healthy human individuals. V lost 3 bases and J 2 bases, leaving 16 bases between the germline ends. CDR3 size: 15 residues. Germline assignment: CDR1 GTSNPN and CDR2 SVGIG (reference sequence). Profiled with immunoSEQ multiplex PCR; TCRdb holds only in-frame clones, not every one. Altogether hundreds of thousands of clones are present, around 72% being singletons, with the ten largest covering approximately 1.6%. The sample consisted of memory CD4+ T cells sorted from blood. This sample's subset: CD45RA-negative fraction. The chain joins TRBV30 to TRBJ1-2; D possibly corresponds to TRBD1 (5 bases). The sequence was collected from a woman in her 30s in good health. CDR3 sequence: CAWSFRGRGNYGYTF. DNA of the CDR3: TGTGCCTGGAGCTTTCGGGGACGGGGCAACTATGGCTACACCTTC. Full variable domain (rest looked up from reference TRBV30 and TRBJ1-2): SQTIHQWPATLVQPVGSPLSLECTVEGTSNPNLYWYRQAAGRGLQLLFYSVGIGQISSEVPQNLSASRPQDRQFILSSKKLLLSDSGFYLCAWSFRGRGNYGYTFGSGTRLTVV.